This TCR beta chain emerged from a study of cytomegalovirus exposure and HLA in healthy donors. Study-level background: Tens of millions of unique TCRs from HLA-typed donors were held in an early release of data.

The PCR used 60 Vbeta and 13 Jbeta primers. Method: immunoSEQ multiplex PCR; TCRdb's copy keeps in-frame clones and lacks some. This sample's clone table lists about 200,000 clones. General study results and limits: When analyzed later, a missense DCLRE1C variant was found to be linked to TCR beta V- and J-gene trimming. Per a later analysis, 15,000 to 20,000 TCR beta sequences showed association with HLA alleles at 0.05 false discovery rate.

The CDR3 contains 19 residues. Unmatched junction bases numbered 17, after V lost 4 bases and J lost 2 bases. Germline V gene sequence: CDR1 LNHDA, CDR2 SQIVND (reference sequence). Concerning this clone: Its cognate antigen is unknown.

The receptor was isolated from a girl aged 2-9 years in good health and CMV-seropositive. The sequenced sample consisted of PBMCs. V is TRBV19 and J is TRBJ2-3; 8 nucleotides align to TRBD2. Here the CDR3 DNA reads TGTGCCAGTAGTAAGGTTAGCGGGAAGACTCTGGGGGACACAGATACGCAGTATTTT. It encodes CASSKVSGKTLGDTDTQYF.